Following are 20 T cell receptor beta chains from one sample sequenced in a study of cytomegalovirus exposure and HLA in healthy donors. PCR primers comprised 60 Vbeta and 13 Jbeta primers. The repertoire was sequenced with immunoSEQ multiplex PCR; TCRdb's copy has only in-frame clones and lacks some. This sample has 150,000 to 250,000 clones, with 82% found just once. The source material was PBMCs. Receptor source: a boy between 2 and 10 years old in good health and CMV-seronegative.

The table lists this clone with a count of one. The CDR3 DNA follows: TGCGCCAGCAGCCAAGATCTTCTACAGGGGGCGGTAACCGGGGAGCTGTTTTTT. Translating it yields CASSQDLLQGAVTGELFF. The genes are TRBV4-3 and TRBJ2-2, with 9 bases aligning to TRBD1. The germline V gene has CDR1 LGHNA and CDR2 YSLEER. The CDR3 covers 18 residues. J was trimmed by 5 bases and V by 0 bases; bases with no gene match: 10.

The gene calls are TRBV15 and TRBJ2-3; 7 bases are shared with TRBD2. V shed 0 bases, J shed 7 bases, and the junction held 10 bases outside the gene matches. The CDR3 spans 16 residues. Germline V lookup: CDR1 LNHNV, CDR2 YYDKDF (reference sequence). CDR3 protein: CATSRDSGTGGNTQYF. The CDR3 region has the DNA TGTGCCACCAGCAGAGATTCGGGGACGGGGGGAAATACGCAGTATTTT.

This chain joins TRBV4-3 and TRBJ2-1; maybe TRBD2 (5 bases). V dropped 0 bases and J dropped 10 bases, with 13 bases sitting between them. Germline CDR1 LGHNA, CDR2 YSLEER. The CDR3 is 14 amino acids. This CDR3 is CASSQDWELGEQFF. The CDR3 nucleotides are TGCGCCAGCAGCCAAGATTGGGAGCTCGGGGAGCAGTTCTTC.

This clone was observed a handful of times. The V and J genes are TRBV2 and TRBJ1-1; D uncertain. The CDR3 is 11 amino acids. Germline V gives CDR1 SNHLY, CDR2 FYNNEI. Deletions cut 7 bases from V and 7 bases from J, with 10 bases between. CDR3 nucleotides: TGTGCCAGCAAGGTTTACAGTGAAGCTTTCTTT. Translation gives CASKVYSEAFF.

The chain carries TRBV27 and TRBJ2-1; D is ambiguous. This CDR3 is built from 16 residues. Trimming removed 4 bases at V and 6 bases at J, with 19 bases between. From germline, CDR1 is MNHEY and CDR2 SMNVEV (reference sequence). The CDR3 sequence is CASSYRISPPLNEQFF. CDR3 bases: TGTGCCAGCAGTTATAGAATCTCACCCCCCCTCAATGAGCAGTTCTTC.

V and J are TRBV6-5 and TRBJ2-5, with D maybe TRBD2 (5 bases). Germline V gene data show CDR1 as MNHEY and CDR2 as SVGAGI. The CDR3 is made up of 15 amino acids. V was clipped by 5 bases and J by 9 bases, with 22 bases between them. The CDR3 coding sequence is TGTGCCAGCAGTCCCGGGATCCTGAGCGAGGAGGCCCAGTACTTC. This encodes CASSPGILSEEAQYF.

This clone has only one observation. This chain connects TRBV6-1 to TRBJ1-2, with a weak D call TRBD1 (6 bases). Germline V gene lookup returns CDR1 MNHNS and CDR2 SASEGT. Trimming removed 3 bases at V and 5 bases at J, with 7 bases between. This CDR3 is built from 12 residues. The CDR3 loop reads CASSDRGYGYTF. CDR3 bases: TGTGCCAGCAGTGACAGGGGTTATGGCTACACCTTC.

This chain joins TRBV4-1 and TRBJ1-1, with D unresolved. Trimming pared 1 base from V and 5 bases from J, leaving 17 bases between. There are 16 residues in the CDR3. Germline V CDR1 and CDR2: MGHRA, YSYEKL. The CDR3: CASSQVGRGVLTEAFF. The CDR3 bases are TGCGCCAGCAGCCAAGTCGGTCGGGGAGTGTTGACTGAAGCTTTCTTT.

In its sample, this clone was seen a few times. Written as DNA, the CDR3 is TGTGCCAGCAGCTTGCAGGGGGCAAGAACAGATACGCAGTATTTT. This encodes CASSLQGARTDTQYF. The chain is built from TRBV5-6 and TRBJ2-3; TRBD1 agrees at 8 bases. V dropped 1 base and J dropped 3; count of bases not matched to a gene: 4. The length of the CDR3 is 15 residues. The germline V gene encodes CDR1 SGHDT and CDR2 YYEEEE.

The rearrangement uses TRBV4-2 and TRBJ2-7, with TRBD1 matching over 12 bases. The CDR3 extends over 17 amino acids. The junction had 8 bases not matched to a gene; V was cut back by 1 base and J by 4 bases. The V gene's germline CDR1 is LGHNA and CDR2 YNFKEQ. The CDR3 region is CASSQGMPGQGAYEQYF. The CDR3 region has the DNA TGTGCCAGCAGCCAAGGTATGCCGGGACAGGGGGCTTACGAGCAGTACTTC.

This sequence joins TRBV7-8 and TRBJ2-1; unclear D gene. V lost 0 bases and J 7 bases, leaving 13 bases between the germline ends. Germline CDR1 SGHVS, CDR2 FQNEAQ. The length of the CDR3 is 15 residues. The DNA of the CDR3 is TGTGCCAGCAGCTTAGCGAGGATTTCCGAGAATGAGCAGTTCTTC. Translated: CASSLARISENEQFF.

The rearrangement uses TRBV18 and TRBJ1-2; the match to TRBD1 covers 7 bases. The V gene end was trimmed by 3 bases and the J gene end by 4 bases; junction bases not matched to a gene: 5. Germline CDR1 and CDR2: KGHSH and LQKENI. The CDR3 has 14 residues. DNA of the CDR3: TGTGCCAGCTCACCCAGGGACAGTTCCTATGGCTACACCTTC. Residues: CASSPRDSSYGYTF.

A few counts support this clone. This CDR3 reads CASSLGQGRNTEAFF. As DNA, the CDR3 is TGTGCCAGCAGCTTAGGACAGGGGCGGAACACTGAAGCTTTCTTT. The rearrangement joins TRBV13 to TRBJ1-1, with 7 positions matching TRBD1. Germline V gene lookup returns CDR1 PRHDT and CDR2 FYEKMQ (reference sequence). CDR3 length: 15 residues. The V and J ends lost 0 bases and 1 base, in that order; junction bases with no gene match: 2.

Concerning this clone itself: Distinct nucleotide sequences in the sample also encode this CDR3. The J gene is TRBJ1-2, the V gene TRBV27; 12 bases map to TRBD1. Looked up from germline, CDR1 is MNHEY and CDR2 is SMNVEV (reference sequence). With V trimmed by 4 bases and J by 6 bases, 9 bases remained unmatched. This CDR3 comprises 16 residues. CDR3 amino acids: CASSSIGTGGRNGYTF. The CDR3 DNA is TGTGCCAGCAGTTCCATCGGGACAGGGGGCCGAAATGGCTACACCTTC.

As regards this clone: Other DNA sequences of this sample code for an identical CDR3. The chain employs TRBV7-2 and TRBJ2-3; tentatively, D is TRBD1 (8 bases). CDR3 length: 15 residues. The V and J ends lost 5 bases and 6 bases respectively, with 18 bases between them. Germline loops: CDR1 SGHTA, CDR2 FQGNSA. The CDR3, as DNA: TGTGCCAGCAGCCTAAACAGGGGGGGGACGGATACGCAGTATTTT. Its protein product is CASSLNRGGTDTQYF.

A note on this clone: Germline and junction disagree at one end, which may indicate a read error. The chain couples TRBV7-9 to TRBJ1-2; D is undetermined. This CDR3 region has 13 residues. CDR1 and CDR2 (germline): SEHNR, FQNEAQ (reference sequence). This CDR3 is CSSSRWGEDGYTF. In DNA form, the CDR3 reads TGTTCCAGCAGCCGGTGGGGAGAGGATGGCTACACCTTC.

About this clone: Sequence at one end of the junction differs from germline and may be a read error. The chain has TRBV4-2 and TRBJ2-3; a weak D match, TRBD2 (6 bases). CDR1 LGHNA and CDR2 YNFKEQ come from the germline V gene. The CDR3 length is 14 residues. DNA of the CDR3: TGTGCCAGCAGCCAACGGGACTCCACAAATACGCAGTATTTT. It specifies CASSQRDSTNTQYF.

This clone was detected only a few times. The chain carries TRBV11-2 and TRBJ1-1; possibly TRBD1 for D (5 bases). From germline, CDR1 is SGHAT and CDR2 FQNNGV. This CDR3 is built from 14 residues. V was clipped by 6 bases and J by 0 bases, with 11 bases between them. The CDR3: CASRMGHLNTEAFF. CDR3 DNA sequence: TGTGCCAGCAGAATGGGGCACTTGAACACTGAAGCTTTCTTT.

The gene calls are TRBV13 and TRBJ1-1, with TRBD1 as a possible D gene (5 bases). Germline-derived CDR1 and CDR2 are PRHDT and FYEKMQ (reference sequence). V lost 7 bases and J 2 bases, leaving 14 bases between the germline ends. The CDR3 is 14 amino acids. The CDR3 loop reads CASMDPGGNTEAFF. CDR3 DNA: TGTGCCAGCATGGACCCGGGGGGAAACACTGAAGCTTTCTTT. The whole variable domain, filled in from reference TRBV13 and TRBJ1-1, reads AAGVIQSPRHLIKEKRETATLKCYPIPRHDTVYWYQQGPGQDPQFLISFYEKMQSDKGSIPDRFSAQQFSDYHSELNMSSLELGDSALYFCASMDPGGNTEAFFGQGTRLTVV.

The chain uses TRBV4-3 and TRBJ2-3; 11 nucleotides match TRBD2. The CDR3 has 15 residues. After removal of 2 bases from V and 7 bases from J, the junction contained 5 bases not matched to a gene. Germline CDR1 reads LGHNA; CDR2 reads YSLEER. DNA for the CDR3: TGCGCCAGCAGCCAATTAGCGGGGGGGATTTATACGCAGTATTTT. It translates to CASSQLAGGIYTQYF.